The T cell receptor beta chain described here comes from a study of post-analysis software for immune sequencing data. The germline V gene encodes CDR1 MGHRA and CDR2 YSYEKL. V lost 1 base and J lost 4; bases outside the gene matches: 5. The CDR3 is 16 amino acids. As regards this clonotype: What it binds is not known.

Study-level findings and limits: Among 5 or 6 TRBV segments more frequent in patients than controls were TRBV5-6, TRBV5-1 and TRBV20-1. Multiple sclerosis patients showed significantly lower normalized Chao1 diversity than controls did.

Each TCR beta cDNA library carried unique molecular identifiers. TCRdb re-derived calls from the PCR reads in MiXCR, one entry per CDR3 protein. The sample has about 820,000 distinct CDR3 sequences; approximately 53% are singletons. V usage is TRBV4-1 and J usage is TRBJ2-7, with 12 bases identical to TRBD2. This TCR was sampled from a girl aged 10 to 17 with multiple sclerosis. The specimen was blood. The CDR3 DNA reads as TGCGCCAGCAGCCAAGCGACTAGCGGGAGAAGGTACGAGCAGTACTTC. Translated: CASSQATSGRRYEQYF.